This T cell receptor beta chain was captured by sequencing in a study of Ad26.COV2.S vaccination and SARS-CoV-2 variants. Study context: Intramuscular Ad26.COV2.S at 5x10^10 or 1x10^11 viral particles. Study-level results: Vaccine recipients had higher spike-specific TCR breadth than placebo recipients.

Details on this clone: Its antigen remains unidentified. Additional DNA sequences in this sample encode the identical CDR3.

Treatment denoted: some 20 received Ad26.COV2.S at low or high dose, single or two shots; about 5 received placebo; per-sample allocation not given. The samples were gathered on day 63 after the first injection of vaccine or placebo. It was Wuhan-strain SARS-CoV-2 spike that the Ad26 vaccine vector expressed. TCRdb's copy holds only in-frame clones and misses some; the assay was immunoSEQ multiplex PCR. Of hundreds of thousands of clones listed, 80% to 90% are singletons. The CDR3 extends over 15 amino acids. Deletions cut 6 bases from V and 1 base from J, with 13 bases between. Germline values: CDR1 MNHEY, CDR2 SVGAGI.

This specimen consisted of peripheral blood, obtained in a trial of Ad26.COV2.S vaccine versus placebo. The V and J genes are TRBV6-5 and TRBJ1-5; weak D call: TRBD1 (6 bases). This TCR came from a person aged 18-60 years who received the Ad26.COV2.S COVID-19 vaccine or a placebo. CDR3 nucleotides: TGTGCCAGCAGCCGTGGGGGGGGCAGCAATCAGCCCCAGCATTTT. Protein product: CASSRGGGSNQPQHF.